This T cell receptor (beta chain) was sequenced during a study of T-cell reconstitution after alpha-beta-depleted transplantation in children. Study observations and caveats: Several hundred expanded graft clones reportedly were the source of alpha-beta T cells about two months after transplant.

This clonotype was picked up a small number of times. Its target is not known. Trimming took 5 bases from V and 5 from J; bases not matched to a gene: 3. CDR1 is ENHRY and CDR2 is SYGVKD in the germline V gene. The CDR3 contains 12 residues. The TCRbeta library was prepared with unique molecular identifiers. TCRdb independently ran MiXCR on the PCR reads; one entry per CDR3 protein. In the table there are a few hundred thousand distinct CDR3 sequences, roughly 13% of which are singletons. This sample comprised PBMCs, mostly from graft donor cells, obtained 360 days after TCRalphabeta/CD19-depleted stem cell transplant. The origin of this receptor is a male patient between 10 and 17 years old who had a stem cell transplant for acute myeloid leukemia, so the T cells may come from the graft donor. The V gene is TRBV10-3, the J gene TRBJ2-7; the match to TRBD2 covers 7 bases. DNA of the CDR3: TGTGCCATCAGTCGGGAGGTCCACGAGCAGTACTTC. It codes for CAISREVHEQYF.